The present T cell receptor (beta chain) was sequenced within a study of OX40 agonist ivuxolimab in advanced cancers. Broader study findings: CD4+ T cells averaged fewer expanded clones than CD8+ T cells. Low normalized clonal expansion also occurred in some nonresponding patients.

Note on this clone: The antigen remains unidentified.

Germline V gene data show CDR1 as MDHEN and CDR2 as SYDVKM. The CDR3 extends over 13 amino acids. V lost 7 bases, J lost 6 bases, and 12 bases lay in between. Sequencing was performed with immunoSEQ multiplex PCR; in TCRdb, only in-frame clones are kept and a portion is missing. The sample consists of 35,000 to 50,000 clones, about 86% of them appearing once. The receptor was derived from an adult with an advanced solid tumor such as melanoma, head and neck, liver or kidney cancer. Sample: CD4+ or CD8+ T cells sorted from blood, taken in a trial of the OX40 agonist ivuxolimab. The chain carries TRBV28 and TRBJ1-4; D uncertain. CDR3 nucleotides: TGTGCCAGCACCTCCTCGGGTTATGAAAAACTGTTTTTT. The encoded protein is CASTSSGYEKLFF.